Each of the 18 T cell receptor beta chains below was sequenced from the same sample in a study of blood T cell repertoires in COVID-19. The table came from immunoSEQ multiplex PCR; TCRdb's copy has only in-frame clones and leaves some out. The profile shows about 22,000 clones, 89% of them singletons. What was sequenced was peripheral blood. Receptor source: a human donor with active COVID-19. The donor label of this sample is uncertain.

On this clone itself: Without the conserved terminal phenylalanine or tryptophan, this CDR3 likely stems from a read error. The DNA is left out, because the CDR3 cannot be placed on it with certainty; the CDR3 is given as TCRdb lists it. V is TRBV30 and J is TRBJ1-2; TRBD1, as called in the table, went unchecked against the DNA. CDR1 and CDR2 (germline): GTSNPN, SVGIG (reference sequence). The CDR3 region is 11 residues in length, termini included. CDR3 loop: CAWSVLGQTRL.

The V and J genes are TRBV28 and TRBJ1-3, with a tentative D call TRBD1 (6 bases). V shed 5 bases and J shed 0 bases, with 11 bases lying between them. Germline CDR1 reads MDHEN; CDR2 reads SYDVKM. The CDR3 loop spans 15 amino acids. CDR3 nucleotides: TGTGCCAGCAGTCCAGGGGACACCTCTGGAAACACCATATATTTT. Translation gives CASSPGDTSGNTIYF.

The chain has TRBV23-1 and TRBJ1-1, with a weak D call TRBD1 (6 bases). TRBV23-1 is flagged as an ORF with uncertain function. With 7 bases removed from V and 1 base from J, the gap between germline ends came to 16 bases. The CDR3 is 15 amino acids. CDR3 nucleotides: TGCGCCAGCATGCGGGGGGCAAATTGGAACACTGAAGCTTTCTTT. Its translation: CASMRGANWNTEAFF.

The table lists this clone with a count of one. The J gene is TRBJ1-1, the V gene TRBV9; no clear D gene. Trimming took off 0 bases at V and 4 bases at J, with 10 bases between the two ends. The CDR3 length is 14 residues. Germline lookup yields CDR1 SGDLS and CDR2 YYNGEE. CDR3 DNA sequence: TGTGCCAGCAGCGTAGGTCCAGCGGGCACTGAAGCTTTCTTT. Translating it yields CASSVGPAGTEAFF.

This clone was found a few times. The chain recombines TRBV5-6 with TRBJ2-7, with D perhaps matching TRBD2 (7 bases). Germline-derived CDR1 and CDR2 are SGHDT and YYEEEE. The CDR3 sequence is 17 residues long. V lost 4 bases and J 0 bases, leaving 20 bases between the germline ends. The CDR3 nucleotides are TGTGCCAGCAGCAGGGGGGGCCGGCACTACCTCTCCTACGAGCAGTACTTC. This translates into CASSRGGRHYLSYEQYF.

This clone has more than one count but fewer than ten. This rearrangement joins TRBV19 to TRBJ2-1, with D possibly TRBD1 on 5 matching bases. Germline CDR1 and CDR2: LNHDA and SQIVND (reference sequence). The CDR3 has 13 amino acids. Deletions cut 6 bases from V and 8 bases from J, with 14 bases between. CDR3 region: CASSWGRADEQFF. The DNA of the CDR3 is TGTGCCAGTAGCTGGGGCAGGGCCGATGAGCAGTTCTTC. Full variable domain (remainder filled in from reference TRBV19 and TRBJ2-1): DGGITQSPKYLFRKEGQNVTLSCEQNLNHDAMYWYRQDPGQGLRLIYYSQIVNDFQKGDIAEGYSVSREKKESFPLTVTSAQKNPTAFYLCASSWGRADEQFFGPGTRLTVL.

The genes are TRBV19 and TRBJ2-5; 11 bases agree with TRBD2. Per the germline V gene, CDR1 is LNHDA and CDR2 is SQIVND (reference sequence). The J segment lost 4 bases and the V segment lost 6 bases, leaving 4 bases of the junction unmatched. There are 14 residues in the CDR3. The CDR3, as DNA: TGTGCCAGTAGCCCCACTAGCGGGAGAGAGACCCAGTACTTC. This codes for CASSPTSGRETQYF. Full variable domain (rest looked up from reference TRBV19 and TRBJ2-5): DGGITQSPKYLFRKEGQNVTLSCEQNLNHDAMYWYRQDPGQGLRLIYYSQIVNDFQKGDIAEGYSVSREKKESFPLTVTSAQKNPTAFYLCASSPTSGRETQYFGPGTRLLVL.

The chain links TRBV3-1 (or the pseudogene TRBV3-2) to TRBJ1-1; 7 positions agree with TRBD1. J lost 0 bases, V lost 7 bases, and 8 bases had no gene match. There are 15 residues in the CDR3. Germline V gene data show CDR1 as LGHDT and CDR2 as YNNKEL (reference sequence). The CDR3 loop reads CASIDRADLNTEAFF. In DNA form, the CDR3 reads TGTGCCAGCATCGACAGGGCAGACTTGAACACTGAAGCTTTCTTT.

The CDR3 loop is CAWGTVPYQPQHF. CDR3 DNA sequence: TGTGCCTGGGGGACAGTCCCATATCAGCCCCAGCATTTT. The chain joins TRBV30 to TRBJ1-5, with 7 nucleotides matching TRBD1. Germline V gives CDR1 GTSNPN, CDR2 SVGIG (reference sequence). The trim removed 5 bases at V and 5 bases at J, leaving 6 bases unmatched. The CDR3 contains 13 residues.

The V call is TRBV7-9, the J call TRBJ2-1, with 13 bases fitting TRBD2. Germline CDR1 and CDR2: SEHNR and FQNEAQ (reference sequence). V shed 5 bases and J 6 bases; nucleotides not matched to a gene: 4. The CDR3 has 15 amino acids. Here the CDR3 reads CASSPRLAGGNEQFF. The CDR3 DNA follows: TGTGCCAGCAGCCCCAGACTAGCGGGGGGCAATGAGCAGTTCTTC.

This chain uses TRBV5-4 with TRBJ2-7; no firm D call. Trimming removed 0 bases at V and 6 bases at J, with 10 bases between. The CDR3 runs to 13 residues. Per the germline V gene, CDR1 is SGHNT and CDR2 is YYREEE (reference sequence). The CDR3 DNA reads TGTGCCAGCAGCTTGGACGGCACAGTCGAGCAGTACTTC. Amino acids: CASSLDGTVEQYF. Filled out from reference TRBV5-4 and TRBJ2-7, the complete variable domain reads ETGVTQSPTHLIKTRGQQVTLRCSSQSGHNTVSWYQQALGQGPQFIFQYYREEENGRGNFPPRFSGLQFPNYSSELNVNALELDDSALYLCASSLDGTVEQYFGPGTRLTVT.

This clone was observed once. This chain joins TRBV7-3 and TRBJ2-1; tentative D call: TRBD1 (5 bases). CDR1 is SGHTA and CDR2 is FQGTGA in the germline V gene. The V gene lost 2 bases and the J gene lost 8 bases, with 10 bases spanning the gap. There are 13 residues in the CDR3. Written as DNA, the CDR3 is TGTGCCAGCAGCTTACGTAGGGGTGATGAGCAGTTCTTC. This sequence encodes CASSLRRGDEQFF. Based on the CDR3 plus reference TRBV7-3 and TRBJ2-1, the full variable domain is GAGVSQTPSNKVTEKGKYVELRCDPISGHTALYWYRQSLGQGPEFLIYFQGTGAADDSGLPNDRFFAVRPEGSVSTLKIQRTERGDSAVYLCASSLRRGDEQFFGPGTRLTVL.

This clone is categorized as medium-sized (0.01 to 0.1%). This chain connects TRBV9 to TRBJ2-1; 8 bases are shared with TRBD2. This CDR3 comprises 15 residues. The junction had 4 bases not matched to a gene; V was cut back by 0 bases and J by 5 bases. Germline V CDR1 and CDR2: SGDLS, YYNGEE. CDR3 DNA: TGTGCCAGCAGCGTAGAGGGTAGCGGGGACAATGAGCAGTTCTTC. Residues: CASSVEGSGDNEQFF.

The chain couples TRBV3-1 (or the pseudogene TRBV3-2) to TRBJ2-4; D call uncertain. Germline V gene lookup returns CDR1 LGHDT and CDR2 YNNKEL (reference sequence). V was pared by 5 bases and J by 9 bases, with 11 bases between. The length of the CDR3 is 12 residues. CDR3 amino acids: CASSEPYGIQYF. The CDR3 bases are TGTGCCAGCAGCGAGCCCTACGGCATTCAGTACTTC.

The rearrangement joins TRBV7-9 to TRBJ1-1; unclear D gene. Trimming shortened V by 0 bases and J by 11 bases, and 10 bases separated the two germline ends. The CDR3 extends over 12 amino acids. Looked up from germline, CDR1 is SEHNR and CDR2 is FQNEAQ (reference sequence). CDR3 protein: CASSLADGEAFF. CDR3 sequence (DNA): TGTGCCAGCAGCTTAGCGGACGGGGAGGCTTTCTTT.

In this sample, this clone turned up a few times. The chain employs TRBV19 and TRBJ2-1; D might be TRBD2 (7 bases). This CDR3 region has 14 residues. V was clipped by 2 bases and J by 5 bases, with 10 bases between them. Germline lookup yields CDR1 LNHDA and CDR2 SQIVND (reference sequence). The CDR3 DNA is TGTGCCAGTAGTATAAGGGGGGGAAACAATGAGCAGTTCTTC. This encodes CASSIRGGNNEQFF.

The V gene is TRBV27, the J gene TRBJ1-1; D is unclear. This CDR3 has 11 residues. Germline assignment: CDR1 MNHEY and CDR2 SMNVEV (reference sequence). V was shortened by 6 bases and J by 3 bases, with 5 bases between the two germline ends. The CDR3 sequence: CASSSYTEAFF. The CDR3 coding sequence is TGTGCCAGCAGCTCTTACACTGAAGCTTTCTTT.

This chain joins TRBV5-6 and TRBJ1-6; D is ambiguous. Germline CDR1 is SGHDT and CDR2 is YYEEEE. The CDR3 has 14 amino acids. Trimming took off 2 bases at V and 6 bases at J, with 9 bases between the two ends. CDR3 coding DNA: TGTGCCAGCAGCTTAAAGAGTACTAATTCACCCCTCCACTTT. Translating gives CASSLKSTNSPLHF.